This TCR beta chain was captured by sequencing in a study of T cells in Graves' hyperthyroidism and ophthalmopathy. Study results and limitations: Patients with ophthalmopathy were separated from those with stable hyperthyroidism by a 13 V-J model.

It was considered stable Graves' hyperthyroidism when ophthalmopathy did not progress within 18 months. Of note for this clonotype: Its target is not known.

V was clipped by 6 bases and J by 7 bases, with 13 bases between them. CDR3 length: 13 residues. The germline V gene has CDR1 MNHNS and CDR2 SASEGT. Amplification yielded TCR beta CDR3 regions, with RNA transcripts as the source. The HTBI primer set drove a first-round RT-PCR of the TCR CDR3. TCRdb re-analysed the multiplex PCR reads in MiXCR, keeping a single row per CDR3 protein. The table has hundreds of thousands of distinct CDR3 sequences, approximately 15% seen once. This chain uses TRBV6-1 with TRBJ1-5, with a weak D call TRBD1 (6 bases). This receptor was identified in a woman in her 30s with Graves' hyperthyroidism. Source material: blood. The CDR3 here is CASRFSGEQPQHF. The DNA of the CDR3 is TGTGCCAGCAGGTTCTCAGGGGAACAGCCCCAGCATTTT.